The rows below give T cell receptor beta chains drawn from one sample of a study of blood T cell repertoires in COVID-19. Measured with immunoSEQ multiplex PCR; TCRdb has only the in-frame clones, and not every one. The profile shows 120,000 or so clones, approximately 80% of them singletons. The sample taken for sequencing was peripheral blood. These receptors were taken from a woman aged 45-59 years with acute or convalescent COVID-19. Each CDR3 is given with its conserved first and last residue. D genes are given only for firm matches. Rows give clone size only sometimes, using once, few, many, or a class for an expanded clone.

J gene: TRBJ1-4; clone size: NA; D gene: TRBD1; V gene: TRBV19; CDR3 DNA: TGTGCCAGTAAAACGAGGGGGCAGGGTGAAAAACTGTTTTTT; CDR3 protein: CASKTRGQGEKLFF
J gene: TRBJ2-2; clone size: NA; D gene: NA; V gene: TRBV4-1; CDR3 DNA: TGCGCCAGCAGCCAAGATGTGGGACAGAACACCGGGGAGCTGTTTTTT; CDR3 protein: CASSQDVGQNTGELFF
J gene: TRBJ1-5; clone size: NA; D gene: TRBD1; V gene: TRBV2; CDR3 DNA: TGTGCCAGCAGTGAGCTCGGACAGGGATACCAGCCCCAGCATTTT; CDR3 protein: CASSELGQGYQPQHF
J gene: TRBJ2-7; clone size: NA; D gene: TRBD2; V gene: TRBV9; CDR3 DNA: TGTGCCAGCAGCCCAGGGACTAGCGGGGAAGGCGAGCAGTACTTC; CDR3 protein: CASSPGTSGEGEQYF
J gene: TRBJ2-7; clone size: NA; D gene: NA; V gene: TRBV3-1/TRBV3-2; CDR3 DNA: TGTGCCAGCAGAGGTCAGGGCTCCCGCTACGAGCAGTACTTC; CDR3 protein: CASRGQGSRYEQYF
J gene: TRBJ2-7; clone size: NA; D gene: TRBD1; V gene: TRBV28; CDR3 DNA: TGTGCCAGCAGTTCTACAGGGGGTGGTCGACACGAGCAGTACTTC; CDR3 protein: CASSSTGGGRHEQYF
J gene: TRBJ1-6; clone size: once; D gene: NA; V gene: TRBV30; CDR3 DNA: TGTGCCTGGAGTGTAAAGCAGGGGAGTCTGGGTTCACCCCTCCACTTT; CDR3 protein: CAWSVKQGSLGSPLHF
J gene: TRBJ2-2; clone size: NA; D gene: NA; V gene: TRBV5-4; CDR3 DNA: TGTGCCAGCAGCTTTCGGCAGGGCCTCCTTGCCGGGGAGCTGTTTTTT; CDR3 protein: CASSFRQGLLAGELFF
J gene: TRBJ1-5; clone size: NA; D gene: TRBD1; V gene: TRBV19; CDR3 DNA: TGTGCCAGTAGTCACAGGGGGGGGAATCAGCCCCAGCATTTT; CDR3 protein: CASSHRGGNQPQHF
J gene: TRBJ2-7; clone size: NA; D gene: NA; V gene: TRBV30; CDR3 DNA: TGTGCCTGGAGTGTAAACTTTTCCTACGAGCAGTACTTC; CDR3 protein: CAWSVNFSYEQYF
J gene: TRBJ2-5; clone size: NA; D gene: NA; V gene: TRBV29-1; CDR3 DNA: TGCAGCGTTGCCTCTGGAGGGGAGACCCAGTACTTC; CDR3 protein: CSVASGGETQYF
J gene: TRBJ1-2; clone size: NA; D gene: TRBD1; V gene: TRBV30; CDR3 DNA: TGTGCCTGGAGGGACAGGGGGCGCGGCTATGGCTACACCTTC; CDR3 protein: CAWRDRGRGYGYTF
J gene: TRBJ2-7; clone size: few; D gene: TRBD2; V gene: TRBV6-2/TRBV6-3; CDR3 DNA: TGTGCCAGCAGTTCCCGACTAGCGTATAGCTCCTACGAGCAGTACTTC; CDR3 protein: CASSSRLAYSSYEQYF
J gene: TRBJ2-2; clone size: NA; D gene: TRBD1; V gene: TRBV7-6; CDR3 DNA: TGTGCCAGCAGCGGGACAGGGTATCGCACCGGGGAGCTGTTTTTT; CDR3 protein: CASSGTGYRTGELFF
J gene: TRBJ1-4; clone size: once; D gene: TRBD1; V gene: TRBV25-1; CDR3 DNA: TGTGCCAGCGTACAACAGGGGGAGGGCGAAAAACTGTTTTTT; CDR3 protein: CASVQQGEGEKLFF
J gene: TRBJ2-2; clone size: few; D gene: NA; V gene: TRBV7-8; CDR3 DNA: TGTGCCAGCAGCTTAAGACGGGCGAACACCGGGGAGCTGTTTTTT; CDR3 protein: CASSLRRANTGELFF
J gene: TRBJ1-4; clone size: NA; D gene: NA; V gene: TRBV21-1; CDR3 DNA: TGTGCCAGGGGACAGGGGAGTGAAAAACTGTTTTTT; CDR3 protein: CARGQGSEKLFF
J gene: TRBJ1-1; clone size: NA; D gene: NA; V gene: TRBV5-1; CDR3 DNA: TGCGCCAGCAGCCCGGAAGGACTTGAAGCTTTCTTT; CDR3 protein: CASSPEGLEAFF
J gene: TRBJ2-1; clone size: NA; D gene: TRBD2; V gene: TRBV24-1; CDR3 DNA: TGTGCCACCAGTGGGCAGCGGGGGGCAGCTCCCAATGAGCAGTTCTTC; CDR3 protein: CATSGQRGAAPNEQFF
J gene: TRBJ2-7; clone size: NA; D gene: NA; V gene: TRBV5-8; CDR3 DNA: TGTGCCAGCAGCTTTAGTCACGAGCAGTACTTC; CDR3 protein: CASSFSHEQYF
J gene: TRBJ1-2; clone size: NA; D gene: TRBD1; V gene: TRBV4-1; CDR3 DNA: TGCGCCAGCAGGCTGGGACAGCACTATGGCTACACCTTC; CDR3 protein: CASRLGQHYGYTF
J gene: TRBJ1-2; clone size: NA; D gene: NA; V gene: TRBV19; CDR3 DNA: TGTGCCAGTAGCCGCAGGGAGGCTAACTATGGCTACACCTTC; CDR3 protein: CASSRREANYGYTF
J gene: TRBJ1-6; clone size: NA; D gene: TRBD1; V gene: TRBV5-1; CDR3 DNA: TGCGCCAGCAGCTCTACAGGGGCCAATTCACCCCTCCACTTT; CDR3 protein: CASSSTGANSPLHF
J gene: TRBJ2-1; clone size: NA; D gene: TRBD2; V gene: TRBV5-5; CDR3 DNA: TGTGCCAGCAGCATAGGACTAGCCCAAAATGAGCAGTTCTTC; CDR3 protein: CASSIGLAQNEQFF
J gene: TRBJ2-3; clone size: NA; D gene: NA; V gene: TRBV5-6; CDR3 DNA: TGTGCCAGCAGTCGAGGGCGGAACTCGCAGTATTTT; CDR3 protein: CASSRGRNSQYF
J gene: TRBJ2-3; clone size: NA; D gene: NA; V gene: TRBV6-4; CDR3 DNA: TGTGCCAGCAGTGGACTACCGACAGATACGCAGTATTTT; CDR3 protein: CASSGLPTDTQYF
J gene: TRBJ1-1; clone size: NA; D gene: NA; V gene: TRBV30; CDR3 DNA: TGTGCCTGGAAAACCGGGGTGTCGGGAGGCACTGAAGCTTTCTTT; CDR3 protein: CAWKTGVSGGTEAFF
J gene: TRBJ2-7; clone size: NA; D gene: TRBD1; V gene: TRBV5-5; CDR3 DNA: TGTGCCAGCAGCGTGGGACAGGGAAACTACGAGCAGTACTTC; CDR3 protein: CASSVGQGNYEQYF
J gene: TRBJ1-2; clone size: NA; D gene: NA; V gene: TRBV5-1; CDR3 DNA: TGCGCCAGCAGTCCCCCGGAGCAGGGAGGCTATGGCTACACCTTC; CDR3 protein: CASSPPEQGGYGYTF
J gene: TRBJ1-2; clone size: once; D gene: NA; V gene: TRBV29-1; CDR3 DNA: TGCAGCGTTGACCTGACTGGGTTTAACTATGGCTACACCTTC; CDR3 protein: CSVDLTGFNYGYTF
J gene: TRBJ2-7; clone size: NA; D gene: TRBD1; V gene: TRBV27; CDR3 DNA: TGTGCCAGCATATTAACCGGGACAGGGCATAGCTCCTACGAGCAGTACTTC; CDR3 protein: CASILTGTGHSSYEQYF
J gene: TRBJ1-1; clone size: once; D gene: NA; V gene: TRBV6-5; CDR3 DNA: TGTGCCAGCAGTTACGGGGGACTTATGAACACTGAAGCTTTCTTT; CDR3 protein: CASSYGGLMNTEAFF
J gene: TRBJ1-4; clone size: once; D gene: NA; V gene: TRBV27; CDR3 DNA: TGTGCCAGCAGGGAAGTCGGGTCTGGTGAAAAACTGTTTTTT; CDR3 protein: CASREVGSGEKLFF
J gene: TRBJ1-1; clone size: NA; D gene: TRBD1; V gene: TRBV6-2/TRBV6-3; CDR3 DNA: TGTGCCAGCAGTCGATCAGGGGGATTGAACACTGAAGCTTTCTTT; CDR3 protein: CASSRSGGLNTEAFF
J gene: TRBJ2-2; clone size: NA; D gene: NA; V gene: TRBV7-2; CDR3 DNA: TGTGCCAGCAGCACCGGGGGGAACACCGGGGAGCTGTTTTTT; CDR3 protein: CASSTGGNTGELFF
J gene: TRBJ2-1; clone size: NA; D gene: TRBD2; V gene: TRBV3-1/TRBV3-2; CDR3 DNA: TGTGCCAGCCAGCGGGGAAACGGATTTTATAATGAGCAGTTCTTC; CDR3 protein: CASQRGNGFYNEQFF
J gene: TRBJ1-1; clone size: NA; D gene: NA; V gene: TRBV7-3; CDR3 DNA: TGTGCCAGCAGCTTCCAGGAAAACACTGAAGCTTTCTTT; CDR3 protein: CASSFQENTEAFF
J gene: TRBJ1-6; clone size: NA; D gene: NA; V gene: TRBV2; CDR3 DNA: TGTGCCAGCAGTCTCTTACAGGGAGATTCACCCCTCCACTTT; CDR3 protein: CASSLLQGDSPLHF
J gene: TRBJ1-6; clone size: NA; D gene: NA; V gene: TRBV6-1; CDR3 DNA: TGTGCCAGCAGTGATCACAGTGCCCACAATTCACCCCTCCACTTT; CDR3 protein: CASSDHSAHNSPLHF
J gene: TRBJ2-2; clone size: NA; D gene: NA; V gene: TRBV5-6; CDR3 DNA: TGTGCCAGCAGCTTGGGGGAGGTTCGCAGGGCCGCCGGGGAGCTGTTTTTT; CDR3 protein: CASSLGEVRRAAGELFF
J gene: TRBJ2-3; clone size: NA; D gene: TRBD1; V gene: TRBV2; CDR3 DNA: TGTGCCAGCAGTGTAAGGACAGGGGTTCGAGATACGCAGTATTTT; CDR3 protein: CASSVRTGVRDTQYF
J gene: TRBJ1-6; clone size: NA; D gene: NA; V gene: TRBV2; CDR3 DNA: TGTGCCAGCAGTGGGGGAAGGGGTTCTAATTCACCCCTCCACTTT; CDR3 protein: CASSGGRGSNSPLHF
J gene: TRBJ1-3; clone size: many; D gene: NA; V gene: TRBV2; CDR3 DNA: TGTGCCAGCAGTGAAATGAGCTCTGGAAACACCATATATTTT; CDR3 protein: CASSEMSSGNTIYF
J gene: TRBJ2-3; clone size: NA; D gene: TRBD2; V gene: TRBV18; CDR3 DNA: TGTGCCAGCTCACCAAGGACTAGCGGGGGGGCCTCTCCAGATACGCAGTATTTT; CDR3 protein: CASSPRTSGGASPDTQYF
J gene: TRBJ1-2; clone size: NA; D gene: TRBD1; V gene: TRBV19; CDR3 DNA: TGTGCCAGTAGCAGAAGACAGGGGGCGACTCAATCCTCTAGCTATGGCTACACCTTC; CDR3 protein: CASSRRQGATQSSSYGYTF
J gene: TRBJ2-3; clone size: NA; D gene: NA; V gene: TRBV5-1; CDR3 DNA: TGCGCCAGCAGCTACAGTCCCGGGGGAGATACGCAGTATTTT; CDR3 protein: CASSYSPGGDTQYF
J gene: TRBJ1-4; clone size: once; D gene: TRBD1; V gene: TRBV19; CDR3 DNA: TGTGCCAGTAGTGTGAGACAGGGGTGGAATGAAAAACTGTTTTTT; CDR3 protein: CASSVRQGWNEKLFF